This is a list of T cell receptor beta chains from one sample in a study of identical twins. TCRdb used MiXCR to reprocess the 5' RACE reads, holding one entry per CDR3 protein. The sample lists 500,000 to 650,000 distinct CDR3 sequences, under 8.5% seen once, with roughly 1.6% in the top ten. These data were also reused for a study on yellow fever vaccine responses in identical twins.

Sequencing used PBMCs. The source is a woman younger than 30 in good health. CDR3s include the opening cysteine and the closing phenylalanine or tryptophan. The order of the fields is V gene, J gene, clone size, D gene, CDR3 DNA, CDR3 protein. D genes are given only for firm matches. Rows may omit the clone size; those that give it use once, few, many or a size class.

V gene: TRBV20-1; J gene: TRBJ1-5; clone size: many; D gene: -; CDR3 DNA: TGCAGTGCTAGAGATCGGAGGGCGACAAGTAGCAATCAGCCCCAGCATTTT; CDR3 protein: CSARDRRATSSNQPQHF
V gene: TRBV3-1; J gene: TRBJ2-4; clone size: -; D gene: -; CDR3 DNA: TGTGCCAGCAGCCAAGATTGGGGCGGGTTAGCCAAAAACATTCAGTACTTC; CDR3 protein: CASSQDWGGLAKNIQYF
V gene: TRBV18; J gene: TRBJ2-3; clone size: few; D gene: TRBD2; CDR3 DNA: TGTGCCAGCTCAGTAGCGGGAGAGTCAGATACGCAGTATTTT; CDR3 protein: CASSVAGESDTQYF
V gene: TRBV27; J gene: TRBJ2-3; clone size: many; D gene: TRBD2; CDR3 DNA: TGTGCCAGCAGTTTTCGGGAGGGGGATACGCAGTATTTT; CDR3 protein: CASSFREGDTQYF
V gene: TRBV11-1; J gene: TRBJ2-1; clone size: few; D gene: TRBD2; CDR3 DNA: TGTGCCAGCAGGCCACTAGCGGGGGGCCTCGGCCTACTAGATGAGCAGTTCTTC; CDR3 protein: CASRPLAGGLGLLDEQFF
V gene: TRBV12-3/TRBV12-4; J gene: TRBJ2-1; clone size: few; D gene: -; CDR3 DNA: TGTGCTGGGGGTGTGGGACACAATGAGCAGTTCTTC; CDR3 protein: CAGGVGHNEQFF
V gene: TRBV5-1; J gene: TRBJ2-7; clone size: many; D gene: TRBD2; CDR3 DNA: TGCGCCAGCAGCATGGGACTAGCGGGAGTCTACGAGCAGTACTTC; CDR3 protein: CASSMGLAGVYEQYF
V gene: TRBV6-5; J gene: TRBJ2-1; clone size: many; D gene: TRBD2; CDR3 DNA: TGTGCCAGCAGTTACGGGGGGGGGACGATCAATGAGCAGTTCTTC; CDR3 protein: CASSYGGGTINEQFF
V gene: TRBV7-2; J gene: TRBJ1-3; clone size: few; D gene: -; CDR3 DNA: TGTGCCAGCAGCTTATCGACTGGAAACACCATATATTTT; CDR3 protein: CASSLSTGNTIYF
V gene: TRBV5-1; J gene: TRBJ2-6; clone size: many; D gene: -; CDR3 DNA: TGCGCCAGCAGCGGTACTGGGGCCAACGTCCTGACTTTC; CDR3 protein: CASSGTGANVLTF
V gene: TRBV18; J gene: TRBJ2-5; clone size: many; D gene: TRBD1; CDR3 DNA: TGTGCCAGCTCACCCAGGGGGAAAGAGACCCAGTACTTC; CDR3 protein: CASSPRGKETQYF
V gene: TRBV12-3/TRBV12-4; J gene: TRBJ1-4; clone size: -; D gene: -; CDR3 DNA: TGTGCCAGCAGTTTAAACGACCATGAAAAACTGTTTTTT; CDR3 protein: CASSLNDHEKLFF
V gene: TRBV6-1; J gene: TRBJ2-1; clone size: many; D gene: TRBD1; CDR3 DNA: TGTGCCAGCACCGGGACAGGAAACAATGAGCAGTTCTTC; CDR3 protein: CASTGTGNNEQFF
V gene: TRBV29-1; J gene: TRBJ1-1; clone size: few; D gene: -; CDR3 DNA: TGCAGCGTCTGGATTAGGGCTGAAGCTTTCTTT; CDR3 protein: CSVWIRAEAFF
V gene: TRBV20-1; J gene: TRBJ1-6; clone size: few; D gene: TRBD1; CDR3 DNA: TGCAGTGCCGCTCTAGACAGGGTTGATTCACCCCTCCACTTT; CDR3 protein: CSAALDRVDSPLHF
V gene: TRBV2; J gene: TRBJ2-1; clone size: -; D gene: -; CDR3 DNA: TGTGCCAGCAAGATCTACAATGAGCAGTTCTTC; CDR3 protein: CASKIYNEQFF